This T cell receptor (beta chain) is drawn from a study of blood T cells in healthy people across ages. This clonotype was counted between two and nine times. V shed 1 base and J shed 0 bases, with 13 bases lying between them. This CDR3 is built from 15 residues. Per germline, CDR1 DFQATT and CDR2 SNEGSKA (reference sequence). Together with a sample-barcoded 5' primer, a J-beta primer mix was included in a second PCR lasting about 7 to 11 cycles. TCRdb re-called the 5' RACE reads with MiXCR, one entry per CDR3 protein. The profile shows about 570,000 distinct CDR3 sequences, 27% of them singletons. This chain connects TRBV20-1 to TRBJ2-7; unclear D gene. This TCR came from a woman between 65 and 79 years old in good health. What was sequenced was blood. CDR3 in amino acids: CSARVGSISSYEQYF. DNA for the CDR3: TGCAGTGCTAGAGTTGGTAGCATAAGCTCCTACGAGCAGTACTTC.